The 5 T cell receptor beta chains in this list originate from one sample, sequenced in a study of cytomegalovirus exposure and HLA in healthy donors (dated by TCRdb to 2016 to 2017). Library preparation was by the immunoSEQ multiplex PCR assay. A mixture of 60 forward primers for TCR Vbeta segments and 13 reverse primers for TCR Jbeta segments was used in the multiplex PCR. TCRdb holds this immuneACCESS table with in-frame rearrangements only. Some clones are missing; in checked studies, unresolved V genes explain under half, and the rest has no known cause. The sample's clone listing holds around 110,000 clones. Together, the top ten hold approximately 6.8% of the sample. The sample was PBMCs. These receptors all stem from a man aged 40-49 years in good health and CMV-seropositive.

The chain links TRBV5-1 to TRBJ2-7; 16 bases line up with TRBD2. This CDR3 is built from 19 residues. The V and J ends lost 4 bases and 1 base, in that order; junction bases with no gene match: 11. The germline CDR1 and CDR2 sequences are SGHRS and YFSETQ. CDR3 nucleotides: TGCGCCAGCAGCAGCGGGACTAGCGGGAGGGCCACAATTTCCTACGAGCAGTACTTC. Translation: CASSSGTSGRATISYEQYF.

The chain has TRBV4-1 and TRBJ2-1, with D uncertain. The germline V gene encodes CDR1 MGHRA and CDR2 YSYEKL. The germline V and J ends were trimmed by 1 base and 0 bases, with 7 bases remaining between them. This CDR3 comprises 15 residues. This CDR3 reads CASSQVKSSYNEQFF. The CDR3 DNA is TGCGCCAGCAGCCAAGTCAAGAGCTCCTACAATGAGCAGTTCTTC.

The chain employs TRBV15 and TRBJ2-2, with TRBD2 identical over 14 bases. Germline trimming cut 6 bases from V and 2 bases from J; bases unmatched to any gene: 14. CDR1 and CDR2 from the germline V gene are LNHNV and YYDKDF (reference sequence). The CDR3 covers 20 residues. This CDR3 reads CATRLFPGLAGELNTGELFF. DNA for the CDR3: TGTGCCACCAGACTCTTTCCGGGACTAGCGGGAGAACTAAACACCGGGGAGCTGTTTTTT.

The CDR3 sequence: CASSYRTQGDGIQYF. The CDR3 DNA follows: TGTGCCAGCAGTTACCGTACACAGGGGGACGGCATTCAGTACTTC. The V and J genes are TRBV6-5 and TRBJ2-4; TRBD1 matches 8 bases. Trimming at V came to 2 bases and at J to 9 bases, leaving 9 bases not matched to a gene. Germline CDR1 MNHEY, CDR2 SVGAGI. This CDR3 has 15 residues.

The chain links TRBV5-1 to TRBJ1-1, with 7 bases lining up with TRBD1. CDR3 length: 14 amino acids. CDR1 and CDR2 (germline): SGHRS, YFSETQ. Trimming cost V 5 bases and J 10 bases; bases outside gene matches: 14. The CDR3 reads CASRRTGDPPGAFF. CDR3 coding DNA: TGCGCCAGCAGACGAACAGGGGATCCTCCTGGAGCTTTCTTT.